These T cell receptor beta chains were read from a single sample in a study of cytomegalovirus exposure and HLA in healthy donors. TCRdb's table, derived via immunoSEQ multiplex PCR, lists solely in-frame clones and lacks some. The top ten hold 2% to 2.5% of the sample, which has under 200,000 clones, 65% to 85% seen once. The sample comprised PBMCs. Source of these receptors: a man in his 60s in good health and CMV-seronegative. Both conserved end residues are part of each CDR3. The D gene is left open where the match is weak. Not all rows give a size; the values are once, few, many and, for expanded clones, a class.

V	D	size	J	DNA	CDR3
TRBV2	.	.	TRBJ2-3	TGTGCCAGCAGTGAGGGTTTTAACCGACAAGCAGGAGATACGCAGTATTTT	CASSEGFNRQAGDTQYF
TRBV29-1	TRBD1	.	TRBJ2-1	TGCAGCGTGGGACAGACTGCGGCCAATGAGCAGTTCTTC	CSVGQTAANEQFF
TRBV2	.	.	TRBJ2-7	TGTGCCAGCCGGGGACTTAAACCCTACGAGCAGTACTTC	CASRGLKPYEQYF
TRBV5-1	TRBD2	.	TRBJ2-1	TGCGCCAGCAGCTTGGTACCTAGCGGGGGGGCTGACTACAATGAGCAGTTCTTC	CASSLVPSGGADYNEQFF
TRBV28	.	.	TRBJ2-7	TGTGCCACCCACCCGGGGGCTAGCGGCATAGAGCAGTACTTC	CATHPGASGIEQYF
TRBV19	.	.	TRBJ1-5	TGTGCCAGTAGTACTCTTACAGGGCTAAGTCAGCCCCAGCATTTT	CASSTLTGLSQPQHF
TRBV5-1	TRBD1	.	TRBJ1-2	TGCGCCAGCAGCTTGACAGGGGTTAACTATGGCTACACCTTC	CASSLTGVNYGYTF
TRBV5-1	.	.	TRBJ2-7	TGCGCCAGCAGCGGTAGGGACACGTCCTACGAGCAGTACTTC	CASSGRDTSYEQYF
TRBV19	TRBD1	.	TRBJ1-5	TGTGCCAGCTCAGGGACAGGCAATCAGCCCCAGAATTTT	CASSGTGNQPQNF
TRBV29-1	.	once	TRBJ1-2	TGCAGCGTTGGAAGGGGTCAGGAATCCTATGGCTACACCTTC	CSVGRGQESYGYTF
TRBV12-5	TRBD1	.	TRBJ1-1	TGTGCTAGTGGTTTTGGAGGGGCAGGGGGTGTCTCTGAAGCTTTCTTT	CASGFGGAGGVSEAFF
TRBV14	TRBD2	.	TRBJ2-5	TGTGCCAGCAGCTTCTCTGAACGGACTAGCGGACAAGAGACCCAGTACTTC	CASSFSERTSGQETQYF
TRBV29-1	.	.	TRBJ2-7	TGCAGCGTTGGGGGCGGCAGGGGCTCAGGGGAGCAGTACTTC	CSVGGGRGSGEQYF
TRBV28	TRBD2	.	TRBJ2-7	TGTGCCAGCAGTTTATCCGGGGCAGGGAGGGGCGAGCAGTACTTC	CASSLSGAGRGEQYF
TRBV7-2	.	.	TRBJ1-4	TGTGCCAGCAGCTTAGTTCAGGGTAATGATGAAAAACTGTTTTTT	CASSLVQGNDEKLFF
TRBV5-1	TRBD1	.	TRBJ1-6	TGCGCCAGCAGCCCTGACGGCAGGGGGCACTCACCCCTCCACTTT	CASSPDGRGHSPLHF
TRBV6-1	.	.	TRBJ2-5	TGTGCCAGCAGTGAGGCTTTTGGGACCCAGTACTTC	CASSEAFGTQYF
TRBV6-1	.	.	TRBJ1-5	TGTGCCAGCATCCAAAGCGGGGGGGCGGGTCAGCCCCAGCATTTT	CASIQSGGAGQPQHF
TRBV2	.	few	TRBJ1-2	TGTGCCAGCAGTGAAGTGACAGCTGCGTATGGCTACACCTTC	CASSEVTAAYGYTF
TRBV7-6	TRBD2	.	TRBJ2-7	TGTGCCAGCAGCTCGCCTAGCGGGGGAACCTACGAGCAGTACTTC	CASSSPSGGTYEQYF
TRBV6-1	.	few	TRBJ1-1	TGTGCCAGCAGTGCTGGACAAGCAAACACTGAAGCTTTCTTT	CASSAGQANTEAFF
TRBV6-1	.	.	TRBJ1-1	TGTGCCAGCAGTGAAGTAGCCTCGGGCACTGAAGCTTTCTTT	CASSEVASGTEAFF
TRBV4-1	TRBD1	.	TRBJ2-1	TGCGCCAGCAGCTCCGGGACAGGGGACCGCGCGTACAATGAGCAGTTCTTC	CASSSGTGDRAYNEQFF
TRBV11-2	.	.	TRBJ1-3	TGTGCCAGCAGCTTCAGAAACTCTGGAAACACCATATATTTT	CASSFRNSGNTIYF
TRBV11-1	.	.	TRBJ1-2	TGTGCCAGCAGCTTATCAGGATATGGCTACACCTTC	CASSLSGYGYTF
TRBV7-9	.	.	TRBJ1-5	TGTGCCAGCAGCTTAGCGGTTGGGGGGAATCAGCCCCAGAATTTT	CASSLAVGGNQPQNF
TRBV6-1	TRBD1	.	TRBJ2-1	TGTGCCAGCAAGGGGGGACAGGTCTACAATGAGCAGTTCTTC	CASKGGQVYNEQFF
TRBV29-1	TRBD1	.	TRBJ2-3	TGCAGCGTTGGGACAGGGCCCACAGATACGCAGTATTTT	CSVGTGPTDTQYF
TRBV4-3	.	.	TRBJ2-6	TGCGCCAGCAGCCAAGTCTTGTCAGGGTTTGGGGCCAACGTCCTGACTTTC	CASSQVLSGFGANVLTF
TRBV15	.	.	TRBJ2-1	TGTGCCACCAGCTCGTCGGGGTGTGAGCAGTTCTTC	CATSSSGCEQFF
TRBV14	.	.	TRBJ1-2	TGTGCCAGCAGCCAAGGCAGGCGTGCGGGGGACTATGGCTACACCTTC	CASSQGRRAGDYGYTF
TRBV11-2	TRBD2	few	TRBJ2-1	TGTGCCAGCAGCTCGGGACTACACAATGAGCAGTTCTTC	CASSSGLHNEQFF
TRBV2	.	few	TRBJ2-7	TGTGCCAGCAGTGAATGGGACATGGGCTCCTACGAGCAGTACTTC	CASSEWDMGSYEQYF
TRBV2	.	.	TRBJ2-7	TGTGCCAGCAGTGTCACAGGAACCTACGAGCAGTACTTC	CASSVTGTYEQYF
TRBV7-2	.	.	TRBJ1-4	TGTGCCAGCAGCTTAGCGCCCCCCGGGGAAAATGAAAAACTGTTTTTT	CASSLAPPGENEKLFF
TRBV6-1	TRBD1	.	TRBJ2-7	TGTGCCAGCAGTGAAGTTGGGACAGGGGGCTGGTACGAGCAGTACTTC	CASSEVGTGGWYEQYF
TRBV7-9	.	.	TRBJ1-2	TGTGCCAGCAGCTTTGCACTGGACTATGGCTACACCTTC	CASSFALDYGYTF
TRBV6-1	TRBD2	.	TRBJ2-5	TGTGCCAGCAGATTAGCGGGAGACGAGACCCAGTACTTC	CASRLAGDETQYF
TRBV28	TRBD2	.	TRBJ2-7	TGTGCCAGCAGCCCTTTCCCAGCGGGAGGGCCTCGCGAGCAGTACTTC	CASSPFPAGGPREQYF
TRBV7-2	TRBD1	.	TRBJ2-7	TGTGCCAGCAGCTTTACAGGGGGCGCGTCCTACGAGCAGTACTTC	CASSFTGGASYEQYF
TRBV28	.	.	TRBJ2-4	TGTGCCAGCAGGACCGGGACTGTCGGCATTCAGTACTTC	CASRTGTVGIQYF
TRBV29-1	TRBD1	few	TRBJ2-3	TGCAGCGTTACCGGGACAGGGAGACGAGATACGCAGTATTTT	CSVTGTGRRDTQYF
TRBV30	.	.	TRBJ2-7	TGTGCCTGGAGTTATGGGGCGGCATCCTACGAGCAGTACTTC	CAWSYGAASYEQYF
TRBV28	.	.	TRBJ2-7	TGTGCCAGCAGTTCGGGGTCCTACGAGCAGTACTTC	CASSSGSYEQYF
TRBV28	.	.	TRBJ2-3	TGTGCCAGCAGCTCGGGACACCCAACAGATACGCAGTATTTT	CASSSGHPTDTQYF
TRBV5-1	TRBD2	.	TRBJ2-7	TGCGCCAGCAGCTTCTCCCCGGGACTAGCGGCGGACGAGCAGTACTTC	CASSFSPGLAADEQYF
TRBV7-9	TRBD2	.	TRBJ2-7	TGTGCCAGCAGCATCCGACTAGCGGGAGTCACCTACGAGCAGTACTTC	CASSIRLAGVTYEQYF
TRBV29-1	TRBD1	once	TRBJ2-7	TGCAGCGTTGAAACGGGACAGCCGAATTCCTACGAGCAGTACTTC	CSVETGQPNSYEQYF
TRBV2	TRBD1	.	TRBJ1-5	TGTGCCAGCAGAGCCCCAGGGGGCGTGGGCAATCAGCCCCAGCATTTT	CASRAPGGVGNQPQHF
TRBV6-5	.	.	TRBJ1-2	TGTGCCAGCGGCCCAACAGGTTTCTATGGCTACACCTTC	CASGPTGFYGYTF
TRBV7-8	TRBD2	.	TRBJ2-7	TGTGCCAGCAGCTTAGCGCTGGCTAGCGGGGGTATCGGACGCGAGCAGTACTTC	CASSLALASGGIGREQYF
TRBV27	TRBD2	.	TRBJ2-7	TGTGCCAGCAACCTATTTGGGAGCGGGAGCGAGCAGTACTTC	CASNLFGSGSEQYF
TRBV6-5	.	.	TRBJ2-5	TGTGCCAGCAGTTATAGGGGGATGGGCATCGGGGAGACCCAGTACTTC	CASSYRGMGIGETQYF
TRBV12-5	.	.	TRBJ2-2	TGTGCTAGTGGTGTAACCGGGGAGCTGTTTTTT	CASGVTGELFF
TRBV5-3	TRBD2	.	TRBJ2-3	TGTGCCAGAAGCTTGTGGGCTAGCGGGAGGGCTGGTCCAGATACGCAGTATTTT	CARSLWASGRAGPDTQYF
TRBV7-2	TRBD1	.	TRBJ2-5	TGTGCCAGCAGCCCGGGACAGGGAGAGACCCAGTACTTC	CASSPGQGETQYF
TRBV19	TRBD1	.	TRBJ1-6	TGTGCCAGTAGTATCCGGGACAGAAAATCACCCCTCCACTTT	CASSIRDRKSPLHF
TRBV6-5	TRBD1	.	TRBJ2-7	TGTGCCAGCAGTTCGGACAGGGGAGGATACGAGCAGTACTTC	CASSSDRGGYEQYF
TRBV7-2	TRBD1	once	TRBJ2-3	TGTGCCAGCAGCTTAGCTCCGGGACAGGGTTTTTCTAGCACAGATACGCAGTATTTT	CASSLAPGQGFSSTDTQYF